This T cell receptor beta chain was found in a study of control samples from healthy donors and cancer patients. Method: immunoSEQ multiplex PCR; TCRdb's copy keeps in-frame clones and lacks some. The sample holds some 150,000 clones, 85% to 95% seen once. V was trimmed by 8 bases and J by 4 bases, leaving 8 bases between them. Per germline, CDR1 SGHDN and CDR2 FVKESK. This CDR3 spans 11 amino acids. Input material: blood. The origin of this receptor is a woman aged 55-70 years in good health. V is TRBV14 and J is TRBJ1-2; D gene unclear. CDR3 loop: CASRTLYGYTF. CDR3 sequence (DNA): TGTGCCAGCCGAACGCTCTATGGCTACACCTTC.